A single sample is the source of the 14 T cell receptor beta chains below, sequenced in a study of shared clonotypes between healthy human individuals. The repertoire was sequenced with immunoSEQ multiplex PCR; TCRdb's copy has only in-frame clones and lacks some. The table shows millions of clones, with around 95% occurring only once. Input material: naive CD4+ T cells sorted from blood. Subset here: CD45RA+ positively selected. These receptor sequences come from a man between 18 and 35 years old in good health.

The CDR3, as DNA: TGTGCCAGCAGCTTAGTAGGCGGGCTGGGGACCCAGTACTTC. Protein sequence: CASSLVGGLGTQYF. V usage is TRBV7-8 and J usage is TRBJ2-5; perhaps TRBD2 as D (5 bases). The ends were cut back, 1 base at V and 7 bases at J, with 13 bases in the middle. CDR1 is SGHVS and CDR2 is FQNEAQ in the germline V gene. The CDR3 has 14 residues. The full variable domain, its missing parts supplied by reference TRBV7-8 and TRBJ2-5, is GAGVSQSPRYKVAKRGQDVALRCDPISGHVSLFWYQQALGQGPEFLTYFQNEAQLDKSGLPSDRFFAERPEGSVSTLKIQRTQQEDSAVYLCASSLVGGLGTQYFGPGTRLLVL.

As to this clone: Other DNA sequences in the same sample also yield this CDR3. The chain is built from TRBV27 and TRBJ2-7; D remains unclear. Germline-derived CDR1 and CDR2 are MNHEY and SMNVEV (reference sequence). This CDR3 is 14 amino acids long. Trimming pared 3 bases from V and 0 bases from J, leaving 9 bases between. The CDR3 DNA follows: TGTGCCAGCAGTTTTGCGGAAAGCTCCTACGAGCAGTACTTC. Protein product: CASSFAESSYEQYF.

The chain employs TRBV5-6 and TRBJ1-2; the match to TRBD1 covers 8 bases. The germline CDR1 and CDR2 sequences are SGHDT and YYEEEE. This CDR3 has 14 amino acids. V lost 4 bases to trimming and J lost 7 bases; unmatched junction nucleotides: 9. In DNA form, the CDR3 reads TGTGCCAGCAGCCCGACCGCCAGGGGGCCTGGCTACACCTTC. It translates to CASSPTARGPGYTF.

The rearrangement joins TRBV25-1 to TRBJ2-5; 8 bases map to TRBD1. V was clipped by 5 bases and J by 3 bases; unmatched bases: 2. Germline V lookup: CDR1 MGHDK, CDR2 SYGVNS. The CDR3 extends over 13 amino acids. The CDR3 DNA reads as TGTGCCAGCAGTCGGACAGGGAAAGAGACCCAGTACTTC. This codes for CASSRTGKETQYF.

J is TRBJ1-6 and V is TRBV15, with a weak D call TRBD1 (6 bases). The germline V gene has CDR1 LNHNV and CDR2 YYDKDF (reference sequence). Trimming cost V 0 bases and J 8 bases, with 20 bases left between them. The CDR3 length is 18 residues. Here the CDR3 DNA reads TGTGCCACCAGCAGAGACTCATCGATTAGGGGGAGACATTCACCCCTCCACTTT. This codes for CATSRDSSIRGRHSPLHF. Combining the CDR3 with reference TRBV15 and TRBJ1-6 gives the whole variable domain DAMVIQNPRYQVTQFGKPVTLSCSQTLNHNVMYWYQQKSSQAPKLLFHYYDKDFNNEADTPDNFQSRRPNTSFCFLDIRSPGLGDTAMYLCATSRDSSIRGRHSPLHFGNGTRLTVT.

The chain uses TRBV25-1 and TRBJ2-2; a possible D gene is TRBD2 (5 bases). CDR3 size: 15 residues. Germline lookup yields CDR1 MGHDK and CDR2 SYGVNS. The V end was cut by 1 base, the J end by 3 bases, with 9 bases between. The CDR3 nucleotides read TGTGCCAGCAGTGAATCCAGCGGTGACACCGGGGAGCTGTTTTTT. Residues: CASSESSGDTGELFF. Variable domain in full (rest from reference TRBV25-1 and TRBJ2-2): EADIYQTPRYLVIGTGKKITLECSQTMGHDKMYWYQQDPGMELHLIHYSYGVNSTEKGDLSSESTVSRIRTEHFPLTLESARPSHTSQYLCASSESSGDTGELFFGEGSRLTVL.

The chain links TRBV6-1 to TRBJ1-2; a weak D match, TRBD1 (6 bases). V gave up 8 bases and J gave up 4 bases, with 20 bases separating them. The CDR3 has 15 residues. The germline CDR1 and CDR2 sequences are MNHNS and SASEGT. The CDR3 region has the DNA TGTGCCAGCGGGGGCAGAGCAATCTACCGCTATGGCTACACCTTC. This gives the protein CASGGRAIYRYGYTF.

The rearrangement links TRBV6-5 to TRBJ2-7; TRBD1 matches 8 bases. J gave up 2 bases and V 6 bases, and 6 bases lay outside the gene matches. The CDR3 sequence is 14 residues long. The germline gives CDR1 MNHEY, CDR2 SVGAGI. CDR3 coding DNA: TGTGCCAGCAGGGACGGGACAGGTCCCTACGAGCAGTACTTC. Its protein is CASRDGTGPYEQYF.

In nucleotides, the CDR3 is TGTGCCAGCAGTACCTTAAGCACAGATACGCAGTATTTT. This gives the protein CASSTLSTDTQYF. This rearrangement joins TRBV6-4 to TRBJ2-3; unclear D gene. The CDR3 runs 13 residues. Germline CDR1 and CDR2: MRHNA and SNTAGT. With 5 bases removed from V and 0 bases from J, the gap between germline ends came to 6 bases.

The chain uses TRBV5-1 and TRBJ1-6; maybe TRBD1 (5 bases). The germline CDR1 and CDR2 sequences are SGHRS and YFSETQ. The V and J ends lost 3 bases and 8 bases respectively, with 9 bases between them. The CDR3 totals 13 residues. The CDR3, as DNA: TGCGCCAGCAGCTACGGGACCGATTCACCCCTCCACTTT. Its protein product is CASSYGTDSPLHF.

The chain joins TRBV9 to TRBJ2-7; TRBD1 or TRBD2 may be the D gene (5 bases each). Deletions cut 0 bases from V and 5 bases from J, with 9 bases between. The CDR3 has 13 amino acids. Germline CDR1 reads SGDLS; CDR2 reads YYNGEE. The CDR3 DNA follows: TGTGCCAGCAGCGTAGATTGGGGGAACGAGCAGTACTTC. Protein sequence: CASSVDWGNEQYF.

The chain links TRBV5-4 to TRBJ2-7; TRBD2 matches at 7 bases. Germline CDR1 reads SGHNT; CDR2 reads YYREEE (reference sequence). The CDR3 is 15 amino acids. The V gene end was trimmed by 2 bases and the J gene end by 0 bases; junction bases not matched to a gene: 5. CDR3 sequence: CASSFKRGDSYEQYF. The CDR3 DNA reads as TGTGCCAGCAGCTTTAAGCGGGGCGACTCCTACGAGCAGTACTTC. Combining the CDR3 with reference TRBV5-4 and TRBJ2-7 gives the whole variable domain ETGVTQSPTHLIKTRGQQVTLRCSSQSGHNTVSWYQQALGQGPQFIFQYYREEENGRGNFPPRFSGLQFPNYSSELNVNALELDDSALYLCASSFKRGDSYEQYFGPGTRLTVT.

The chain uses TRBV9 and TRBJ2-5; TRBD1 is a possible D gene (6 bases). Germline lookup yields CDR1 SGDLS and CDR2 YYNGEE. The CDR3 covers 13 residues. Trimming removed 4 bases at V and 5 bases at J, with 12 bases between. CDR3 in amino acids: CASSPGASETQYF. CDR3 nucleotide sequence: TGTGCCAGCAGCCCAGGGGCGTCGGAGACCCAGTACTTC. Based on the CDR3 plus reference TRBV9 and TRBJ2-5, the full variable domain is DSGVTQTPKHLITATGQRVTLRCSPRSGDLSVYWYQQSLDQGLQFLIQYYNGEERAKGNILERFSAQQFPDLHSELNLSSLELGDSALYFCASSPGASETQYFGPGTRLLVL.

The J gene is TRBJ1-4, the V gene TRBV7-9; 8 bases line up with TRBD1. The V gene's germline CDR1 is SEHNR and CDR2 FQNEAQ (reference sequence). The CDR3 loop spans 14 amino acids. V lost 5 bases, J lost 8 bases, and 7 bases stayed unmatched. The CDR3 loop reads CASSRGQGEEKLFF. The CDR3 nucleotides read TGTGCCAGCAGCCGTGGACAGGGAGAGGAAAAACTGTTTTTT.